The 20 T cell receptor beta chains listed next were all sequenced from one sample in a study of T cell changes during pregnancy in multiple sclerosis. TCRdb's copy holds only in-frame clones and misses some; the assay was immunoSEQ multiplex PCR. Among some 38,000 clones, under 95% were seen once, and the ten largest hold 0.5% to 0.85%. The sequencing used CD4+ T cells from peripheral blood mononuclear cells, collected in the second trimester of pregnancy. These receptor sequences come from a female donor in good health, enrolled as a control in a pregnancy study.

This chain uses TRBV2 with TRBJ1-2; possibly TRBD1 for D (5 bases). The germline gives CDR1 SNHLY, CDR2 FYNNEI. The CDR3 is made up of 15 amino acids. Trimming pared 5 bases from V and 6 bases from J, leaving 19 bases between. In DNA form, the CDR3 reads TGTGCCAGCAGTCTTAGGGGTCTTGAGGTACATGGCTACACCTTC. This encodes CASSLRGLEVHGYTF.

A few counts support this clone. The chain links TRBV16 to TRBJ1-2; weak D call: TRBD1 (6 bases). The germline V gene has CDR1 KGHSY and CDR2 FQNENV. The CDR3 consists of 15 residues. Trimming pared 1 base from V and 2 bases from J, leaving 11 bases between. The CDR3 protein is CASSQLSGQNYGYTF. CDR3 coding DNA: TGTGCCAGCAGCCAATTGTCCGGACAGAACTATGGCTACACCTTC.

The chain carries TRBV5-4 and TRBJ2-3, with D hard to call. Per the germline V gene, CDR1 is SGHNT and CDR2 is YYREEE (reference sequence). The CDR3 is 16 residues long. With 4 bases removed from V and 2 bases from J, the gap between germline ends came to 17 bases. The CDR3 loop reads CASSLMGSLSTDTQYF. The CDR3 nucleotides are TGTGCCAGCAGCCTGATGGGCAGCCTCTCCACAGATACGCAGTATTTT.

The genes are TRBV7-8 and TRBJ2-2; tentative D call: TRBD1 (6 bases). Per the germline V gene, CDR1 is SGHVS and CDR2 is FQNEAQ. CDR3 size: 16 residues. V shed 5 bases and J shed 0 bases, with 13 bases lying between them. CDR3 in amino acids: CASSHRQETNTGELFF. CDR3 in DNA: TGTGCCAGCAGCCATCGACAGGAAACGAACACCGGGGAGCTGTTTTTT.

This clone was counted once. The V gene is TRBV5-5, the J gene TRBJ1-6; 11 positions match TRBD1. The CDR3 length is 14 residues. The J segment lost 7 bases and the V segment lost 6 bases, leaving 3 bases of the junction unmatched. CDR1 is SGHKS and CDR2 is YYEKEE in the germline V gene (reference sequence). The CDR3 spells CASTRDRGNSPLHF. The CDR3 DNA sequence: TGTGCCAGCACTCGGGACAGGGGGAATTCACCCCTCCACTTT.

In this sample, this clone turned up once. The DNA of the CDR3 is TGTGCCAGCAGCCGGGACAGCCATAATTCACCCCTCCACTTT. This translates into CASSRDSHNSPLHF. V and J are TRBV6-4 and TRBJ1-6; the match to TRBD1 covers 7 bases. This CDR3 is built from 14 residues. V lost 6 bases to trimming and J lost 5 bases; unmatched junction nucleotides: 4. Germline loops: CDR1 MRHNA, CDR2 SNTAGT.

The chain combines TRBV27 with TRBJ1-2; a weak D match, TRBD1 (6 bases). Trimming pared 6 bases from V and 4 bases from J, leaving 18 bases between. The CDR3 runs to 15 residues. Germline CDR1 is MNHEY and CDR2 is SMNVEV (reference sequence). The CDR3 region is CASSSGGAAIYGYTF. The DNA of the CDR3 is TGTGCCAGCAGCTCGGGGGGGGCCGCAATCTATGGCTACACCTTC.

Turning to this clone: One junction end does not reproduce the germline sequence, and a read error may be involved. CDR3 sequence reads: CASSGLGQGNQPQHF. The CDR3 region has the DNA TGTGCCAGCTCGGGCCTAGGACAGGGCAACCAGCCCCAGCATTTT. The chain recombines TRBV18 with TRBJ1-5, with 8 bases matching TRBD1. Germline loops: CDR1 KGHSH, CDR2 LQKENI. The CDR3 covers 15 residues.

The chain's CDR3 is CAISQGPEYGYTF. CDR3 nucleotide sequence: TGTGCCATCAGTCAGGGGCCCGAGTATGGCTACACCTTC. This chain joins TRBV10-3 and TRBJ1-2, with D maybe TRBD1 (6 bases). Trimming removed 5 bases from V and 5 bases from J, with 12 bases in between. Germline V gene sequence: CDR1 ENHRY, CDR2 SYGVKD. The CDR3 runs 13 residues.

To note about this clone: At one end the junction does not follow the germline gene, possibly because of a read error. The V gene is TRBV18, the J gene TRBJ2-3; TRBD2 matches 8 bases. Germline CDR1 is KGHSH and CDR2 is LQKENI. The CDR3 loop spans 15 amino acids. CDR3 nucleotides: TGTGCCAGCTCACCAGCGGGGGGTAACACAAATACGCAGTATTTT. This codes for CASSPAGGNTNTQYF.

For this clone: The germline gene is not matched at one end of the junction; a read error may be the cause. V and J are TRBV19 and TRBJ1-6, with D unresolved. This CDR3 has 17 residues. CDR1 and CDR2 from the germline V gene are LNHDA and SQIVND (reference sequence). The DNA of the CDR3 is TGTGCCAATAGTGAAGGACTGCTGAGCTCCTATAATTCACCCCTCCACTTT. Its translation is CANSEGLLSSYNSPLHF.

The J gene is TRBJ2-1, the V gene TRBV7-6, with 7 bases identical to TRBD2. Germline V gene lookup returns CDR1 SGHVS and CDR2 FNYEAQ. V trimming: 4 bases; J trimming: 4 bases; junction bases outside the gene matches: 16. CDR3 length: 18 amino acids. This CDR3 reads CASSSLGGGAGPYNEQFF. CDR3 bases: TGTGCCAGCAGCTCCCTAGGAGGAGGAGCGGGGCCTTACAATGAGCAGTTCTTC.

This chain uses TRBV5-1 with TRBJ2-5, with no clear D. Germline V gene sequence: CDR1 SGHRS, CDR2 YFSETQ. Trimming removed 1 base at V and 1 base at J, with 8 bases between. The CDR3 has 14 residues. CDR3 sequence (DNA): TGCGCCAGCAGCTTGTTCACAGCCCAAGAGACCCAGTACTTC. Encoded protein: CASSLFTAQETQYF.

The table lists this clone with a few counts. This chain links TRBV13 with TRBJ2-7; D is uncertain. V lost 5 bases and J lost 3, with 11 bases in between. The CDR3 runs to 13 residues. The germline gives CDR1 PRHDT, CDR2 FYEKMQ (reference sequence). In DNA, the CDR3 is TGTGCCAGCAGCCACAAGCGCTACTACGAGCAGTACTTC. It translates to CASSHKRYYEQYF.

The rearrangement uses TRBV4-2 and TRBJ1-1; tentatively, D is TRBD1 (5 bases). Germline CDR1 is LGHNA and CDR2 is YNFKEQ. The CDR3 totals 15 residues. V was shortened by 0 bases and J by 4 bases, with 12 bases between the two germline ends. CDR3 in amino acids: CASSQDGYGGTEAFF. Here the CDR3 DNA reads TGTGCCAGCAGCCAAGATGGGTACGGGGGCACTGAAGCTTTCTTT.

In this sample, this clone turned up once. This chain connects TRBV5-1 to TRBJ2-3; D not certain. This CDR3 has 13 amino acids. Trimming removed 6 bases at V and 3 bases at J, with 11 bases between. CDR1 and CDR2 from the germline V gene are SGHRS and YFSETQ. CDR3 nucleotide sequence: TGCGCCAGCACCTTCCCCGGGACAGATACGCAGTATTTT. Encoded protein: CASTFPGTDTQYF.

This clone has more than one count but fewer than ten. This chain links TRBV11-2 with TRBJ2-1, with 12 bases identical to TRBD2. The CDR3 covers 15 residues. J lost 4 bases, V lost 4 bases, and 2 bases had no gene match. Germline V gives CDR1 SGHAT, CDR2 FQNNGV. The CDR3: CASSSLAGGYNEQFF. CDR3 bases: TGTGCCAGCAGCTCTCTAGCGGGGGGGTACAATGAGCAGTTCTTC.

As concerns this clone: At one of its ends the junction is not consistent with the germline gene, which may arise from a read error. The chain employs TRBV7-9 and TRBJ1-5; TRBD1 agrees at 7 bases. The germline V gene encodes CDR1 SEHNR and CDR2 FQNEAQ (reference sequence). This CDR3 spans 10 amino acids. This CDR3 is CGQDDQPQHF. The CDR3 coding sequence is TGCGGACAGGACGATCAGCCCCAGCATTTT.

The V and J genes are TRBV7-2 and TRBJ2-1; D possibly corresponds to TRBD2 (7 bases). V gave up 4 bases and J gave up 9 bases, with 19 bases separating them. CDR3 length: 15 residues. CDR1 SGHTA and CDR2 FQGNSA come from the germline V gene. The CDR3 DNA reads as TGTGCCAGCAGCTCATATAGTCGGGGGGCAAGTGAGCAGTTCTTC. This gives the protein CASSSYSRGASEQFF.

The chain combines TRBV27 with TRBJ2-5; the match to TRBD1 covers 9 bases. This CDR3 has 15 residues. J lost 5 bases, V lost 5 bases, and 9 bases had no gene match. Germline V CDR1 and CDR2: MNHEY, SMNVEV (reference sequence). CDR3 sequence reads: CASSAAGTGRETQYF. DNA for the CDR3: TGTGCCAGCAGTGCGGCCGGGACAGGGAGGGAGACCCAGTACTTC.